What follows is one TCR beta chain and its context. Its antigen is unknown. This entry is derived from a study of Ad26.COV2.S vaccination and SARS-CoV-2 variants. Study at large: Donor allocation was to the COV1001 Ad26.COV2.S trial arm. Administration of Ad26.COV2.S was intramuscular, either once or twice 56 days apart.

Noted treatment: roughly 19 received Ad26.COV2.S at low or high dose, single or two shots; 5 received placebo; per-sample allocation not given. Day 63 after the first injection of vaccine or placebo was the sampling time. CDR3 length: 15 residues. Germline V lookup: CDR1 LNHDA, CDR2 SQIVND (reference sequence). V was clipped by 4 bases and J by 7 bases; unmatched bases: 8. Here immunoSEQ multiplex PCR was the method, and the copy in TCRdb shows in-frame clones only, minus some. The data contain around 380,000 clones, 70% to 90% of them singletons. Study results and limitations: The authors reported substantial breadth in spike-specific CD8+ and CD4+ T cell responses after vaccination.

The sequence was obtained from a person between 18 and 65 years old who received the Ad26.COV2.S COVID-19 vaccine or a placebo. Sample: peripheral blood, taken in a trial of Ad26.COV2.S vaccine versus placebo. V is TRBV19 and J is TRBJ2-7, with TRBD1 matching over 12 bases. The CDR3 region is CASSSGTGGSWEQYF. CDR3 DNA sequence: TGTGCCAGTAGTAGCGGGACAGGGGGCTCGTGGGAGCAGTACTTC.